The 3 T cell receptor beta chains below all came from one sample that was sequenced in a study of cytomegalovirus exposure and HLA in healthy donors (dated 2017 in TCRdb). Library construction relied on the immunoSEQ multiplex PCR assay. The multiplex PCR relied on a mix of 60 forward primers for TCR Vbeta segments and 13 reverse primers for TCR Jbeta segments. Drawn from immuneACCESS, this table holds only the in-frame rearrangements with V and J called that TCRdb kept. Clones are partly lost; checked studies trace under half to an unresolved V gene and leave the rest unexplained. The sample table shows around 200,000 clones, and approximately 79% are seen once. 1.5% to 2% of the sample lies in the top ten. The sequencing input was PBMCs. These receptor sequences come from a woman aged 18-30 years in good health and CMV-seronegative.

This chain links TRBV7-9 with TRBJ2-1; 10 nucleotides line up with TRBD2. Germline lookup yields CDR1 SEHNR and CDR2 FQNEAQ (reference sequence). Trimming cost V 5 bases and J 8 bases; bases outside gene matches: 12. This CDR3 is 16 amino acids long. CDR3 residues: CASSPQGLAGVHEQFF. In DNA form, the CDR3 reads TGTGCCAGCAGCCCCCAAGGGCTAGCGGGAGTACATGAGCAGTTCTTC.

The chain uses TRBV18 and TRBJ2-2, with D uncertain. The CDR3 is made up of 15 amino acids. CDR1 and CDR2 from the germline V gene are KGHSH and LQKENI. The V and J ends lost 0 bases and 6 bases respectively, with 11 bases between them. DNA of the CDR3: TGTGCCAGCTCACCACCGAATCCGCGTGCCGGGGAGCTGTTTTTT. Translated: CASSPPNPRAGELFF.

V is TRBV15 and J is TRBJ1-5; D gene ambiguous. Germline CDR1 and CDR2: LNHNV and YYDKDF (reference sequence). The CDR3 extends over 15 amino acids. Trimming cost V 0 bases and J 7 bases, with 13 bases left between them. The CDR3 DNA is TGTGCCACCAGCAGAGAGCGAGGGCCCCACCAGCCCCAGCATTTT. Translated, it gives CATSRERGPHQPQHF.